This T cell receptor (beta chain) was captured by sequencing in a study of T-cell reconstitution after alpha-beta-depleted transplantation in children. The TCRbeta library incorporated unique molecular identifiers. TCRdb called the PCR reads again in MiXCR, with one record for every CDR3 protein. The sample lists roughly 350,000 distinct CDR3 sequences, about a tenth seen once, with under 3% in the top ten. This clonotype came up a few times. This CDR3 contains 16 residues. V trimming: 2 bases; J trimming: 6 bases; junction bases outside the gene matches: 10. CDR1 SGHTA and CDR2 FQGNSA come from the germline V gene.

V gene TRBV7-2 combines with J gene TRBJ2-5; the match to TRBD2 covers 9 bases. The TCR originated in a human donor who donated a stem cell graft to a child with acute lymphoblastic leukemia. The specimen was PBMCs from the stem cell graft donor, collected from the stem cell graft. Written as DNA, the CDR3 is TGTGCCAGCAGCTTAATAATAGCGGGAGCTTATAAGACCCAGTACTTC. Protein product: CASSLIIAGAYKTQYF. Complete variable domain (other parts from reference TRBV7-2 and TRBJ2-5): GAGVSQSPSNKVTEKGKDVELRCDPISGHTALYWYRQSLGQGLEFLIYFQGNSAPDKSGLPSDRFSAERTGGSVSTLTIQRTQQEDSAVYLCASSLIIAGAYKTQYFGPGTRLLVL.